Listed below are T cell receptor beta chains from one sample, sequenced in a study of blood T cell repertoires in COVID-19. TCRdb's table, derived via immunoSEQ multiplex PCR, lists solely in-frame clones and lacks some. The table includes tens of thousands of clones, around 86% detected once. The sample taken for sequencing was peripheral blood. These receptors were taken from a human donor in a cohort sampled during active COVID-19. Each CDR3 is given with its conserved first and last residue. Fields, in order: D gene, clone size, J gene, V gene, CDR3 DNA, CDR3 protein. D genes are given only for firm matches. Size tells how often a clone was seen (once, few, many) or the class of an expanded clone, and some rows leave it out.

>TRBD1|-|TRBJ2-7|TRBV6-1
TGTGCCAGCAGTGAGGTGGAACAGGGGTTCTACGAGCAGTACTTC
CASSEVEQGFYEQYF
>TRBD1|-|TRBJ1-2|TRBV28
TGTGCCAGCAGTCCCGCAGGGGGCCTGAGAGGCTACACCTTC
CASSPAGGLRGYTF
>-|-|TRBJ2-3|TRBV18
TGTGCCAGCTCACCACCGGCAGTCCCAGATACGCAGTATTTT
CASSPPAVPDTQYF
>TRBD2|-|TRBJ2-5|TRBV7-6
TGTGCCAGCAGCTTACTAGCGGGAGAAGATGGCGTAGAGACCCAGTACTTC
CASSLLAGEDGVETQYF
>-|once|TRBJ1-4|TRBV4-3
TGCGCCAGCAGCCAAGATAGCCTCCAGGGGTATGAAAAACTGTTTTTT
CASSQDSLQGYEKLFF
>TRBD2|-|TRBJ2-1|TRBV29-1
TGCAGCGCTATGGGGACTAGCGGGGGGGATGAGCAGTTCTTC
CSAMGTSGGDEQFF
>TRBD2|-|TRBJ2-7|TRBV11-2
TGTGCCAGCAGCTTAATTATGACTAGCGGTTACGAGCAGTACTTC
CASSLIMTSGYEQYF
>-|-|TRBJ1-1|TRBV9
TGTGCCAGCACGACCTTCCGGGGGGAGAACACTGAAGCTTTCTTT
CASTTFRGENTEAFF
>TRBD1|-|TRBJ1-6|TRBV3-1/TRBV3-2
TGTGCCAGCAGCCTCGACAGGGTTACCGGTAATTCACCCCTCCACTTT
CASSLDRVTGNSPLHF
>-|-|TRBJ2-7|TRBV19
TGTGCCAGTAGTATTTCCCCAGGGGAGTCCTACGAGCAGTACTTC
CASSISPGESYEQYF
>-|-|TRBJ2-1|TRBV29-1
TGCAGCGTTGAAGCGGGGATCGGCTACAATGAGCAGTTCTTC
CSVEAGIGYNEQFF
>TRBD1|-|TRBJ2-2|TRBV5-6
TGTGCCAGCAGCTCCGGGACAGGGGGATCCGGGGAGCTGTTTTTT
CASSSGTGGSGELFF
>TRBD2|-|TRBJ2-7|TRBV5-1
TGCGCCAGCAGCTTGGCCCGGGCTAGCGGGAGACAGGAGCAGTACTTC
CASSLARASGRQEQYF
>-|-|TRBJ2-7|TRBV7-9
TGTGCCAGCAGCTTACAGGCAGATATATCCTACGAGCAGTACTTC
CASSLQADISYEQYF
>TRBD2|few|TRBJ2-7|TRBV5-1
TGCGCCAGCAGCGTAAATCCGGGAGGCTACGAGCAGTACTTC
CASSVNPGGYEQYF
>TRBD1|-|TRBJ1-2|TRBV5-8
TGTGCCAGCAGCCAACGACAGGGGCTGGGCTATGGCTACACCTTC
CASSQRQGLGYGYTF
>-|-|TRBJ2-1|TRBV6-2/TRBV6-3
TGTGCCAGCAGTTACGGGCTAAATGAGCAGTTCTTC
CASSYGLNEQFF
>-|once|TRBJ1-3|TRBV30
TGTGCCTGGGTAACATCTGGAAACACCATATATTTT
CAWVTSGNTIYF
>-|-|TRBJ1-3|TRBV25-1
TGTGCCAGCAGTGATGGACTGAACTCTGGAAACACCATATATTTT
CASSDGLNSGNTIYF
>-|-|TRBJ2-3|TRBV4-2
TGTGCCAGCAGCCAAGGCCCAGCGGCAGATACGCAGTATTTT
CASSQGPAADTQYF
>TRBD1|-|TRBJ1-4|TRBV2
TGTGCCAGCAGCCACAGGGGGCTGCCGAATGAAAAACTGTTTTTT
CASSHRGLPNEKLFF
>TRBD1|-|TRBJ2-7|TRBV27
TGTGCCAGCAGATTAGTCCAGGGGGCCTACGAGCAGTACTTC
CASRLVQGAYEQYF
>-|-|TRBJ2-7|TRBV18
TGTGCCAGCTCACCACCGATTTACGGTTCCGAGCAGTACTTC
CASSPPIYGSEQYF
>-|-|TRBJ2-3|TRBV28
TGTGCCAGCAGTTTGGGCAGCACAGATACGCAGTATTTT
CASSLGSTDTQYF
>-|-|TRBJ1-1|TRBV6-5
TGTGCCAGCACCGGAACAGGGATGGCCACTGAAGCTTTCTTT
CASTGTGMATEAFF
>TRBD1|-|TRBJ2-6|TRBV7-9
TGTGCCAGCAGCCCAGGACAGGGATCCTCTGGGGCCAACGTCCTGACTTTC
CASSPGQGSSGANVLTF
>TRBD1|-|TRBJ2-7|TRBV27
TGTGCCAGCAGTTTCAGGGACAGGGTCCACGAGCAGTACTTC
CASSFRDRVHEQYF
>-|-|TRBJ2-7|TRBV6-1
TGTGCCAGCAGTGACAGGGCCTACGAGCAGTACTTC
CASSDRAYEQYF
>-|few|TRBJ2-1|TRBV25-1
TGTGCCAGCAGTGAATTTACAGCCCATGAGCAGTTCTTC
CASSEFTAHEQFF
>TRBD1|-|TRBJ1-1|TRBV29-1
TGCAGCGCCCGACAGGGGATCGGAGACATACGAGGGACTGAAGCTTTCTTT
CSARQGIGDIRGTEAFF
>TRBD1|few|TRBJ1-6|TRBV9
TGTGCCAGCAGCAGGGGGCAGTCCTATAATTCACCCCTCCACTTT
CASSRGQSYNSPLHF
>TRBD2|-|TRBJ2-7|TRBV4-2
TGTGCCAGCAGCCTGCTGGGTAGCGGGGACAAATACGAGCAGTACTTC
CASSLLGSGDKYEQYF
>-|-|TRBJ1-2|TRBV5-6
TGTGCCAGCAGCTCCCAGGGACCCGGGAGGGGCTACACCTTC
CASSSQGPGRGYTF
>TRBD2|-|TRBJ2-3|TRBV4-3
TGCGCCAGCAGCCACCACGTAGCGGGCGATGCCGATACGCAGTATTTT
CASSHHVAGDADTQYF
>TRBD1|-|TRBJ2-7|TRBV4-3
TGCGCCAGCAGCCCAGACAGGGGGGCCTACGAGCAGTACTTC
CASSPDRGAYEQYF
>-|-|TRBJ2-7|TRBV2
TGTGCCAGCAGTGAATCAGGGTTCGAGCAGTACTTC
CASSESGFEQYF
>TRBD1|-|TRBJ1-2|TRBV11-2
TGTGCCAGCAGCTTTACGGACAGGAACTATGGCTACACCTTC
CASSFTDRNYGYTF
>TRBD2|-|TRBJ2-7|TRBV27
TGTGCCAGCAGGGGCCTAGCGGATACCTACGAGCAGTACTTC
CASRGLADTYEQYF
>TRBD1|-|TRBJ2-7|TRBV18
TGTGCCAGCTCACTGGGACAGGGGTACGAGCAGTACTTC
CASSLGQGYEQYF
>-|-|TRBJ2-5|TRBV19
TGTGCCAGTAGTGAGGGACAAGAGACCCAGTACTTC
CASSEGQETQYF
>TRBD1|-|TRBJ1-2|TRBV24-1
TGTGCCACCAGTGACCCGGGACAGGGAGGCGGCTACACCTTC
CATSDPGQGGGYTF
>TRBD2|-|TRBJ2-3|TRBV9
TGTGCCAGCAGCTCGATGGGGACTAGCGGGGCCACAGATACGCAGTATTTT
CASSSMGTSGATDTQYF
>-|-|TRBJ1-4|TRBV3-1/TRBV3-2
TGTGCCAGCAGCCCCCGGATGCCGGGAACTAATGAAAAACTGTTTTTT
CASSPRMPGTNEKLFF
>-|-|TRBJ2-7|TRBV5-6
TGTGCCAGCAGCTTGGCCGGACAAAACTACGAGCAGTACTTC
CASSLAGQNYEQYF
>TRBD1|-|TRBJ1-3|TRBV10-3
TGTGCCATCAGGGCGACAGGGGGGGAATCTGGAAACACCATATATTTT
CAIRATGGESGNTIYF
>-|-|TRBJ1-1|TRBV12-3/TRBV12-4
TGTGCCAGCAGTCTCCGAAGAGGAACTGAAGCTTTCTTT
CASSLRRGTEAFF
>-|-|TRBJ1-1|TRBV7-9
TGTGCCAGCAGCCAAGCCCGGAGCACAAACACTGAAGCTTTCTTT
CASSQARSTNTEAFF
>TRBD1|-|TRBJ1-6|TRBV7-6
TGTGCCAGCAGCGGACGGGACAGGAGCCACTCACCCCTCCACTTT
CASSGRDRSHSPLHF
>TRBD2|once|TRBJ2-3|TRBV24-1
TGTGCCACCAGCGAGACTAGCGGCAGTCCGCAGTATTTT
CATSETSGSPQYF
>TRBD1|-|TRBJ2-7|TRBV13
TGTGCCAGCAGCTTAGACCCGGGACAGGGTACGTACGAGCAGTACTTC
CASSLDPGQGTYEQYF
>-|-|TRBJ2-3|TRBV27
TGTGCCAGCACCTCCAAACTCTCGCCAGCGGACCCCACGAGCACAGATACGCAGTATTTT
CASTSKLSPADPTSTDTQYF
>-|-|TRBJ1-2|TRBV11-2
TGTGCCAGCAGCTGGGGGCAGTCCCCCTCATTCTATGGCTACACCTTC
CASSWGQSPSFYGYTF
>-|-|TRBJ1-1|TRBV1
TGCACCCCCCCAGGGAGGGACACTGAAGCTTTCTTT
CTPPGRDTEAFF
>-|-|TRBJ1-1|TRBV19
TGTGCCAGTACCCGGTGGACTGAAGCTTTCTTT
CASTRWTEAFF
>TRBD2|once|TRBJ2-4|TRBV27
TGTGCCAGCCGGCCGACTAGCTTCGGAGTTCAGTACTTC
CASRPTSFGVQYF